The 19 T cell receptor beta chains given below trace back to one sample, sequenced in a study of technical replicates of blood from four donors. The method was immunoSEQ multiplex PCR; TCRdb's version includes in-frame clones alone and lacks a portion of them. The repertoire has fewer than 90,000 clones, approximately 94% of them found once; the top ten carry over 0.2%. Sequenced sample: T cells isolated from PBMCs. These receptors originate from a human donor in good health.

The rearrangement links TRBV11-2 to TRBJ2-7, with D possibly being TRBD1 (10 bases). Per germline, CDR1 SGHAT and CDR2 FQNNGV. The CDR3 has 15 amino acids. V gave up 5 bases and J gave up 4 bases, with 18 bases separating them. CDR3 in DNA: TGTGCCAGCAGCCTAGCGGGGACAGGGGTATACGAGCAGTACTTC. This codes for CASSLAGTGVYEQYF.

The rearrangement uses TRBV11-1 and TRBJ1-1, with 9 nucleotides matching TRBD1. The CDR3 totals 14 residues. V was pared by 4 bases and J by 5 bases, with 5 bases of the junction left unmatched. In germline, CDR1 is SGHAT, CDR2 FQDESV (reference sequence). The CDR3 is CASSSTGQGTEAFF. The CDR3 region has the DNA TGTGCCAGCAGCTCAACGGGACAGGGAACTGAAGCTTTCTTT.

The chain couples TRBV11-3 to TRBJ2-5; perhaps TRBD2 as D (6 bases). The V and J ends lost 3 bases and 0 bases respectively, with 11 bases between them. The CDR3 contains 15 residues. CDR1 SGHNT and CDR2 YENEEA come from the germline V gene. In DNA, the CDR3 is TGTGCCAGCAGCTTTCTAGCGTGGTACCAAGAGACCCAGTACTTC. Translated, it gives CASSFLAWYQETQYF.

The CDR3 region is CASSESGILHGYTF. The CDR3 nucleotides are TGTGCCAGCAGTGAATCCGGGATTCTTCATGGCTACACCTTC. This rearrangement joins TRBV25-1 to TRBJ1-2, with unresolved D. The CDR3 contains 14 residues. Between the trimmed V and J ends, which lost 1 base and 6 bases, there was a span of 12 bases. In germline, CDR1 is MGHDK, CDR2 SYGVNS.

The V and J genes are TRBV30 and TRBJ1-2, with 10 positions matching TRBD1. This CDR3 spans 13 amino acids. CDR1 GTSNPN and CDR2 SVGIG come from the germline V gene (reference sequence). V shed 4 bases and J 13 bases; nucleotides not matched to a gene: 12. In DNA form, the CDR3 reads TGTGCCTGGAAAGACACGGGACAGGGGACTAGCACCTTC. Its protein is CAWKDTGQGTSTF.

This clone was seen just once. This chain uses TRBV7-6 with TRBJ1-5; 9 bases align to TRBD1. The CDR3 covers 15 residues. V gave up 1 base and J gave up 8 bases; unmatched junction bases: 6. Looked up from germline, CDR1 is SGHVS and CDR2 is FNYEAQ. The CDR3 DNA is TGTGCCAGCAGCTTAGGGATTGGACAGGGGAAGCCCCAGCATTTT. Its translation: CASSLGIGQGKPQHF.

V gene TRBV7-9 combines with J gene TRBJ1-5; D unclear. CDR1 is SEHNR, CDR2 FQNEAQ, per germline (reference sequence). The CDR3 covers 18 residues. Trimming left V 3 bases short and J 2 bases short, with 20 bases between. This CDR3 reads CASSFTPGGGWGNQPQHF. The DNA for the CDR3 is TGTGCCAGCAGCTTTACCCCGGGCGGCGGGTGGGGCAATCAGCCCCAGCATTTT.

The rearrangement joins TRBV5-8 to TRBJ1-1; D is unresolved. This CDR3 has 13 residues. Germline V gives CDR1 SGHTS, CDR2 YDEGEE. Trimming removed 2 bases from V and 5 bases from J, with 10 bases in between. CDR3 protein: CASSLTGWTEAFF. The CDR3 coding sequence is TGTGCCAGCAGCTTAACGGGATGGACTGAAGCTTTCTTT.

The CDR3 sequence: CASNRGGLAKNIQYF. The CDR3 nucleotides read TGTGCCAGTAATCGCGGCGGACTAGCCAAAAACATTCAGTACTTC. This chain links TRBV19 with TRBJ2-4; D might be TRBD2 (5 bases). V was trimmed by 7 bases and J by 0 bases, leaving 13 bases between them. The germline V gene has CDR1 LNHDA and CDR2 SQIVND (reference sequence). The CDR3 loop spans 15 amino acids.

This clone was seen just once. V gene TRBV6-1 combines with J gene TRBJ1-2; 8 nucleotides match TRBD1. The V gene end was trimmed by 4 bases and the J gene end by 6 bases; junction bases not matched to a gene: 7. CDR3 length equals 14 residues. CDR1 is MNHNS and CDR2 is SASEGT in the germline V gene. CDR3 residues: CASSGRTGFDGYTF. The CDR3 coding sequence is TGTGCCAGCAGTGGGAGGACAGGGTTTGATGGCTACACCTTC.

The V gene is TRBV6-1, the J gene TRBJ1-5; weak D call: TRBD1 (6 bases). The CDR3 runs to 14 residues. Germline V gives CDR1 MNHNS, CDR2 SASEGT. V lost 5 bases to trimming and J lost 0 bases, with 8 bases between them. The CDR3: CASSRQDSNQPQHF. CDR3 DNA: TGTGCCAGCAGTAGACAGGATAGCAATCAGCCCCAGCATTTT.

This chain joins TRBV2 and TRBJ1-4; 10 nucleotides align to TRBD1. After removal of 7 bases from V and 7 bases from J, the junction contained 6 bases not matched to a gene. Germline V gene sequence: CDR1 SNHLY, CDR2 FYNNEI. The CDR3 sequence is 14 residues long. The chain's CDR3 is CASNGQGGGEKLFF. The CDR3 DNA reads TGTGCCAGCAATGGACAGGGGGGTGGTGAAAAACTGTTTTTT. Full variable domain (missing parts from reference TRBV2 and TRBJ1-4): EPEVTQTPSHQVTQMGQEVILRCVPISNHLYFYWYRQILGQKVEFLVSFYNNEISEKSEIFDDQFSVERPDGSNFTLKIRSTKLEDSAMYFCASNGQGGGEKLFFGSGTQLSVL.

The chain employs TRBV27 and TRBJ2-7; 11 nucleotides match TRBD2. V shed 10 bases, J shed 3 bases, and the junction held 11 bases outside the gene matches. Germline V lookup: CDR1 MNHEY, CDR2 SMNVEV (reference sequence). The CDR3 is made up of 15 amino acids. DNA of the CDR3: TGTGCCACTTCACCGGGACTAGCGGCCCACTACGAGCAGTACTTC. Translated, it gives CATSPGLAAHYEQYF.

The chain links TRBV2 to TRBJ2-5, with 8 bases that match TRBD2. Germline V gene data show CDR1 as SNHLY and CDR2 as FYNNEI. V gave up 7 bases and J gave up 1 base; unmatched junction bases: 8. CDR3 size: 15 residues. The chain's CDR3 is CASIYLAGIQETQYF. The CDR3 nucleotides read TGTGCCAGCATATATCTAGCGGGCATCCAAGAGACCCAGTACTTC.

The chain joins TRBV18 to TRBJ2-6; perhaps TRBD2 as D (5 bases). In germline, CDR1 is KGHSH, CDR2 LQKENI. This CDR3 contains 15 residues. The ends were cut back, 2 bases at V and 2 bases at J, with 7 bases in the middle. CDR3 DNA sequence: TGTGCCAGCTCACCAACCGGGACTGGGGCCAACGTCCTGACTTTC. It yields the protein CASSPTGTGANVLTF.

The chain is built from TRBV11-3 and TRBJ2-1; TRBD2 matches at 9 bases. The V gene end was trimmed by 6 bases and the J gene end by 5 bases; junction bases not matched to a gene: 14. The CDR3 has 17 amino acids. Germline values: CDR1 SGHNT, CDR2 YENEEA. CDR3 coding DNA: TGTGCCAGCAGTCAACGACTAGCGGAGGGAAGGGACAATGAGCAGTTCTTC. It encodes CASSQRLAEGRDNEQFF. Variable domain in full (rest from reference TRBV11-3 and TRBJ2-1): EAGVVQSPRYKIIEKKQPVAFWCNPISGHNTLYWYLQNLGQGPELLIRYENEEAVDDSQLPKDRFSAERLKGVDSTLKIQPAELGDSAVYLCASSQRLAEGRDNEQFFGPGTRLTVL.

CDR3 region: CASSSIPRVQVNTGELFF. CDR3 DNA sequence: TGTGCCAGCAGCTCTATCCCCCGGGTACAGGTGAACACCGGGGAGCTGTTTTTT. This rearrangement joins TRBV13 to TRBJ2-2; D may be TRBD1 (5 bases). CDR3 length: 18 residues. Germline assignment: CDR1 PRHDT and CDR2 FYEKMQ (reference sequence). The ends were cut back, 4 bases at V and 1 base at J, with 19 bases in the middle.

The chain carries TRBV29-1 and TRBJ2-7; D call uncertain. Germline V CDR1 and CDR2: SQVTM, ANQGSEA. The V end lost 4 bases, the J end lost 5 bases, and 6 bases lay between the germline ends. The CDR3 consists of 10 residues. The CDR3 DNA follows: TGCAGCGTTGTCGTTGACGAGCAGTACTTC. Its protein is CSVVVDEQYF.

The chain carries TRBV4-1 and TRBJ1-5; D not certain. The CDR3 has 15 amino acids. V shed 2 bases and J shed 0 bases, with 8 bases lying between them. CDR1 MGHRA and CDR2 YSYEKL come from the germline V gene. The DNA for the CDR3 is TGCGCCAGCAGCCAACTCCGGGATAGCAATCAGCCCCAGCATTTT. As protein: CASSQLRDSNQPQHF.